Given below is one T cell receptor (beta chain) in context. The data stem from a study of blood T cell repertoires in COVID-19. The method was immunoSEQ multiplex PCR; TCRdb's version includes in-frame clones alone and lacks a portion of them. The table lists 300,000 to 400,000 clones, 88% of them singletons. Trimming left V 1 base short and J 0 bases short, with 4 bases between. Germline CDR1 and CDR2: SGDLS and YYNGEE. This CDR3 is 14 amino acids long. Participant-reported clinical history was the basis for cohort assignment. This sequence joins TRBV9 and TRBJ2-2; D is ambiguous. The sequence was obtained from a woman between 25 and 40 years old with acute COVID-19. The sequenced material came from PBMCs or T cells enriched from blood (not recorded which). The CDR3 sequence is CASSVWPNTGELFF. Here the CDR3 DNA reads TGTGCCAGCAGCGTATGGCCGAACACCGGGGAGCTGTTTTTT.